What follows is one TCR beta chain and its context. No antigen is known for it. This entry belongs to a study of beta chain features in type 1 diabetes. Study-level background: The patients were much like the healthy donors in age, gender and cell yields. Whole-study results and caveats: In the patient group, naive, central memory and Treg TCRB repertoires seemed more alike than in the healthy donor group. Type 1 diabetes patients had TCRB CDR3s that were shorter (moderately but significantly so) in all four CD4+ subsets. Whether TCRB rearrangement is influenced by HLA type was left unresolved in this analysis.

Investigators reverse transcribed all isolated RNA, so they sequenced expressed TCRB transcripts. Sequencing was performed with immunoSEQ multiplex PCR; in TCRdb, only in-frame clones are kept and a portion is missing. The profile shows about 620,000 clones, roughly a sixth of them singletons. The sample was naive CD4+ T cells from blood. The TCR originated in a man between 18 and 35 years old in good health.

CDR3 in amino acids: CASSRGTGDLHTIYF. DNA for the CDR3: TGTGCCAGCTCCCGGGGGACAGGGGACCTTCACACCATATATTTT. This rearrangement joins TRBV18 to TRBJ1-3; TRBD1 aligns across 10 bases. The CDR3 sequence is 15 residues long. The V gene end was trimmed by 6 bases and the J gene end by 8 bases; junction bases not matched to a gene: 10. The V gene's germline CDR1 is KGHSH and CDR2 LQKENI.